The T cell receptor (beta chain) under discussion was sequenced for a study of siplizumab effects on memory and regulatory T cells (dated by TCRdb to between 2018 and 2021). Some background on the complete study: The study looked at the effect of siplizumab, an anti-CD2 antibody, on alloreactive T-cell subsets in allogeneic mixed lymphocyte reactions made from human PBMCs. Results the study describes overall, beyond this receptor: Because sequences below about 10^-5 frequency were poorly captured, only a minor fraction of alloreactive clones could be mapped to unstimulated subsets. Of the alloreactive CD4+ clones that could be mapped, the Treg-derived share averaged around 70% with siplizumab compared with 25% to 30% in control reactions. The suppressive function of proliferating Tregs from siplizumab cultures was not functionally confirmed. The cumulative frequency of alloreactive sequences that could be traced back to unstimulated CD4+ memory T cells was significantly reduced by siplizumab. Compared with memory T cells, unstimulated naive T cells appeared more diverse, and naive cells seemed to make a substantial contribution to the alloresponse. A naive or memory phenotype could not be assigned to roughly 75-95% of proliferating CD4+ or CD8+ clones.

Sorted unstimulated T cells and proliferating T cells recovered from mixed lymphocyte reactions underwent TCRbeta CDR3 sequencing. Fresh whole blood from over 8 HLA-typed healthy donors was used to isolate PBMCs. To map where alloreactive clones came from, unstimulated CD4+ regulatory T cells were FACS-sorted. The library was prepared using the immunoSEQ multiplex PCR assay. The deep sequencing platform assayed 80,000 to 100,000 TCR templates per sample. Genomic DNA extracted from sorted T cells was the material used for TCRbeta CDR3 sequencing. The original pipeline was this. The R programming language was used for clonal analysis of TCRbeta CDR3 data. Unstimulated samples were compared with post-reaction CFSE-low samples to define alloreactive CD4+ and CD8+ clones. Regulatory or non-regulatory origin was assigned to alloreactive CD4+ clones by matching of sequences to sorted unstimulated Treg and non-Treg repertoires. Here the immuneACCESS table is served through TCRdb, limited to in-frame sequences with V and J called. Missing clones are a known gap in these copies; in checked studies unresolved V genes cover under half, and the rest lacks a known reason. Clone size and V and J calls were adopted from that table, with D and trimming inferred from the DNA. The sample yields about 100,000 clones; 93% were counted once. The top ten clonotypes cover 0.55% to 0.8% of the sample.

Notes on this clone: Its binding antigen is unknown. No clone much larger than this one lies a single base away; base qualities are absent.

The CDR3 goes from the cysteine to the phenylalanine over 14 residues. The entry retains the CDR3 DNA only, 42 bases that are in frame from base 1. V and J are truncated by 4 bases and 8 bases respectively, leaving an intervening sequence of 15 bases. From a lookup of the germline V gene (reference sequence), CDR1 and CDR2 are LNHDA and SQIVND. This chain is built from TRBV19 and TRBJ2-1; TRBD2 might be the D gene, on 6 matching bases. The sample comprised Tregs sorted from blood. This sequence was found in a human donor in good health. In nucleotides, the sequence is TGTGCCAGTAGTAAGCCGGGAGCGGTAGATGAGCAGTTCTTC. Translation gives CASSKPGAVDEQFF.